This T cell receptor (beta chain) was sequenced in a study of Tregs in tolerant kidney transplant recipients. Assay: immunoSEQ multiplex PCR; the TCRdb copy retains only in-frame clones and omits some. Among some 240,000 clones listed, roughly 80% were seen once. Germline-derived CDR1 and CDR2 are MGHRA and YSYEKL. The CDR3 runs 21 residues. J was trimmed by 0 bases and V by 3 bases; bases with no gene match: 20. Sequencing used CD4+ T cells from blood. This clonotype was sampled from a human donor in good health. The J gene is TRBJ2-7, the V gene TRBV4-1; 10 nucleotides agree with TRBD2. The DNA of the CDR3 is TGCGCCAGCAGCCACCATTTGCGGACTAGCGGTCCTGTGGTGAGCTCCTACGAGCAGTACTTC. Translating it yields CASSHHLRTSGPVVSSYEQYF.